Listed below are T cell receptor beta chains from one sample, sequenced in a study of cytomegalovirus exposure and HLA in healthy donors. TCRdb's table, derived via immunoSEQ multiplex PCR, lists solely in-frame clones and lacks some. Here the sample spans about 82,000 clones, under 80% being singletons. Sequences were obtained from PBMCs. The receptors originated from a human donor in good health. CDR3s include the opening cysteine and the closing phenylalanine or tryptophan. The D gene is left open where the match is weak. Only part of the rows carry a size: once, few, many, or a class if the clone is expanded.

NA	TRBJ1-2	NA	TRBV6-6	CASSLKSGGYPF	TGTGCCAGCAGCCTAAAATCGGGAGGCTACCCCTTC
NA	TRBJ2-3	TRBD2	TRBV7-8	CASSLGQAGPGTDTQYF	TGTGCCAGCAGCTTAGGACAAGCGGGACCGGGTACAGATACGCAGTATTTT
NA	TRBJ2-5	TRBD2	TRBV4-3	CASSQGLGLRGGRETQYF	TGCGCCAGCAGCCAAGGCCTGGGTTTGCGGGGGGGCCGGGAGACCCAGTACTTC
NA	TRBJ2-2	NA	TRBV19	CASSILAYTGELFF	TGTGCCAGTAGTATCCTAGCGTACACCGGGGAGCTGTTTTTT
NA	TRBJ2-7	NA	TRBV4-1	CASSQAQGPSSYEQYF	TGCGCCAGCAGCCAAGCTCAGGGGCCGAGCTCCTACGAGCAGTACTTC
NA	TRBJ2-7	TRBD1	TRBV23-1	CASSQRIPGQGGFYEQYF	TGCGCCAGCAGTCAACGCATACCGGGACAGGGGGGATTCTACGAGCAGTACTTC
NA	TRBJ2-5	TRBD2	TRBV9	CASSITSGGAGETQYF	TGTGCCAGCAGCATAACTAGCGGGGGGGCCGGGGAGACCCAGTACTTC
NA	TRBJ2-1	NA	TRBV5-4	CASSLESSYNEQFF	TGTGCCAGCAGCTTGGAGAGCTCCTACAATGAGCAGTTCTTC
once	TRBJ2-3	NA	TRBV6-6	CASSYRTDTQYF	TGTGCCAGCAGTTACCGGACAGATACGCAGTATTTT
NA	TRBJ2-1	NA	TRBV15	CATSRSGEQFF	TGTGCCACCAGCAGATCGGGTGAGCAGTTCTTC
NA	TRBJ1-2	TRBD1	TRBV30	CAWPQGAYGYTF	TGTGCCTGGCCGCAGGGGGCCTATGGCTACACCTTC
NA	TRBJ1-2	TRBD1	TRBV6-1	CASREGAFNYGYTF	TGTGCCAGCAGGGAGGGGGCATTCAACTATGGCTACACCTTC
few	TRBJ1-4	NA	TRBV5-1	CASSLESNEKLFF	TGCGCCAGCAGCTTAGAGAGTAATGAAAAACTGTTTTTT
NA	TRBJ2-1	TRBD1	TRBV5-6	CASSPSGGQGRNEQFF	TGTGCCAGCAGCCCATCCGGCGGACAGGGCCGCAATGAGCAGTTCTTC
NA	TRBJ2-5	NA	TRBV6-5	CASSYTGLPAKETQYF	TGTGCCAGCAGTTACACCGGACTACCAGCGAAGGAGACCCAGTACTTC
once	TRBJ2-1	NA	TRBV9	CASSPFGGLRDGDEQFF	TGTGCCAGCAGCCCCTTCGGGGGACTGAGGGATGGGGATGAGCAGTTCTTC
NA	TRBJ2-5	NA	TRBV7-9	CASSPGQLQETQYF	TGTGCCAGCAGCCCAGGACAGCTCCAAGAGACCCAGTACTTC
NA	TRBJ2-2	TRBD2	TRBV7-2	CASSLATLAGGAGELFF	TGTGCCAGCAGCTTAGCGACTTTAGCGGGGGGGGCCGGGGAGCTGTTTTTT
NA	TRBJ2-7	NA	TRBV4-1	CASSQNSFYEQYF	TGCGCCAGCAGCCAAAACAGTTTCTACGAGCAGTACTTC
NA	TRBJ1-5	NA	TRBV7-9	CSSSFEGQPQHF	TGTTCCAGCAGCTTCGAGGGTCAGCCCCAGCATTTT
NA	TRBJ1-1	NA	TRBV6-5	CASSRSGVQITEAFF	TGTGCCAGCAGTCGATCAGGGGTTCAGATCACTGAAGCTTTCTTT
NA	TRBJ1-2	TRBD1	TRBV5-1	CASSPGQGEGYTF	TGCGCCAGCAGCCCCGGACAGGGCGAGGGCTACACCTTC
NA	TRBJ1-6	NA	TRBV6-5	CASSYSRGRDNSPLHF	TGTGCCAGCAGTTACTCGCGGGGACGGGATAATTCACCCCTCCACTTT
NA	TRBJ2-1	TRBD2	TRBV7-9	CASSLDTSGGYNEQFF	TGTGCCAGCAGCTTAGACACTAGCGGGGGATACAATGAGCAGTTCTTC
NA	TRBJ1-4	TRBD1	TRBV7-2	CASSFGDSPTNEKLFF	TGTGCCAGCAGCTTCGGGGACAGCCCAACTAATGAAAAACTGTTTTTT
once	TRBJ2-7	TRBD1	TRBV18	CASSPSTGSINEQYF	TGTGCCAGCTCACCATCGACAGGGTCAATCAACGAGCAGTACTTC
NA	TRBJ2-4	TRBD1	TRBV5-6	CASRLYRGLNIQYF	TGTGCCAGCAGACTATACAGGGGGCTAAACATTCAGTACTTC
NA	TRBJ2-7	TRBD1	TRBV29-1	CSVEAPDRGSYEQYF	TGCAGCGTTGAGGCCCCGGACAGGGGTTCCTACGAGCAGTACTTC
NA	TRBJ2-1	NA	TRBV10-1	CASSESRGNEQFF	TGCGCCAGCAGTGAGTCGAGAGGGAATGAGCAGTTCTTC
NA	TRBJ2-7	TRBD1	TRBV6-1	CASRTGGYEQYF	TGTGCCAGCCGGACAGGGGGATACGAGCAGTACTTC
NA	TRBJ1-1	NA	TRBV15	CATSRGQPMNTEAFF	TGTGCCACCAGCAGAGGACAGCCCATGAACACTGAAGCTTTCTTT
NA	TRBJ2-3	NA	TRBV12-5	CASGLRGGDTQYF	TGTGCTAGTGGTTTGAGGGGGGGCGATACGCAGTATTTT